This T cell receptor beta chain emerged from a study of OX40 agonist ivuxolimab in advanced cancers. Looking at the study overall: Past anti-PD-1, anti-PD-L1 or anti-CTLA-4 therapy was accepted, and roughly 40% had received some. Study-level results: There was clonal expansion of CD4+ and CD8+ blood T cells by week 6 at 0.1 to 3.0 mg/kg.

Sampling times: baseline, cycle 4 day 1, cycle 7 day 1. V dropped 8 bases and J dropped 0 bases, with 11 bases sitting between them. The CDR3 contains 13 residues. CDR1 MDHEN and CDR2 SYDVKM come from the germline V gene. Profiling relied on immunoSEQ multiplex PCR, and the TCRdb table lists in-frame clones only, not all of them. The repertoire has fewer than 95,000 clones, 91% of them found once; the top ten carry over 0.8%. Of note for this clone: Its specificity is not known.

The V gene is TRBV28, the J gene TRBJ2-7, with D perhaps matching TRBD2 (6 bases). The sequencing used CD4+ or CD8+ T cells sorted from blood, collected in a trial of the OX40 agonist ivuxolimab. The receptor comes from an adult with an advanced solid tumor such as melanoma, head and neck, liver or kidney cancer. CDR3 loop: CASGGTYSYEQYF. The CDR3 bases are TGTGCCAGCGGGGGGACGTACTCCTACGAGCAGTACTTC.